This T cell receptor beta chain was sequenced during a study of PD-1 blockade in classical Hodgkin lymphoma. Some clones are missing from TCRdb's copy, which holds only in-frame ones; the method was immunoSEQ multiplex PCR. The table lists just over 50,000 clones, around 67% of them singletons, with more than 13% in the top ten. The study, taken as a whole, reports: It was reported that newly diagnosed patients had less baseline TCR diversity than healthy donors.

A note on this clone: The antigen is undetermined.

The CDR3 totals 18 residues. V was pared by 5 bases and J by 3 bases, with 18 bases of the junction left unmatched. Germline CDR1 is SGHTA and CDR2 is FQGNSA. Every patient was affected by relapse after autologous stem cell transplantation, while exposure to brentuximab vedotin was not uniform. V and J are TRBV7-2 and TRBJ2-7; TRBD2 aligns across 8 bases. The TCR comes from a human donor with classical Hodgkin lymphoma. The input for sequencing was peripheral blood mononuclear cells (PBMCs), taken before the second cycle of nivolumab. The CDR3 protein is CASSAGLLGGLVRYEQYF. In nucleotides, the CDR3 is TGTGCCAGCAGCGCAGGATTGTTAGGGGGACTAGTCCGCTACGAGCAGTACTTC.